This T cell receptor beta chain was documented in a study of early stage breast cancer tumors. Repertoires were generated with immunoSEQ multiplex PCR, while TCRdb's copy carries only in-frame clones and drops some. Of 60,000 to 80,000 clones detected, roughly 84% appear once; the ten largest clones hold 3% to 3.5%. V lost 3 bases and J 2 bases, leaving 16 bases between the germline ends. CDR3 size: 16 residues. Germline assignment: CDR1 KGHSH and CDR2 LQKENI. The receptor was derived from a person aged 55 to 70 with breast cancer. This sequence joins TRBV18 and TRBJ2-5; D is possibly TRBD1 (6 bases). The sequenced sample was blood. The CDR3 DNA reads as TGTGCCAGCTCACCCCCCAAAATAGGGGGTCAAGAGACCCAGTACTTC. Translated, it gives CASSPPKIGGQETQYF.